Shown below are 29 T cell receptor beta chains from a single sample sequenced in a study of T cell responses to AZD1222 COVID-19 vaccine. Assay used: immunoSEQ multiplex PCR; TCRdb lists only in-frame clones, some missing. The sample carries about 180,000 clones, around nine tenths recorded once. Sequenced material: peripheral blood, taken on day 0 of AZD1222 vaccination. The receptors stem from an adult in good health.

The chain recombines TRBV5-4 with TRBJ1-1, with 7 positions matching TRBD1. This CDR3 contains 15 residues. In germline, CDR1 is SGHNT, CDR2 YYREEE (reference sequence). J lost 5 bases, V lost 4 bases, and 11 bases had no gene match. CDR3 in DNA: TGTGCCAGCAGCCCAAGACAGGGCGAGGGGACTGAAGCTTTCTTT. Translated, it gives CASSPRQGEGTEAFF.

V usage is TRBV7-2 and J usage is TRBJ2-4; D assignment may be TRBD1 or TRBD2 (5 bases each). Per the germline V gene, CDR1 is SGHTA and CDR2 is FQGNSA. V gave up 5 bases and J gave up 0 bases, with 14 bases separating them. The CDR3 covers 16 residues. The chain's CDR3 is CASSQSGTVAKNIQYF. In nucleotides, the CDR3 is TGTGCCAGCAGCCAATCCGGGACGGTAGCCAAAAACATTCAGTACTTC.

The chain joins TRBV28 to TRBJ2-1, with D possibly being TRBD2 (5 bases). The germline V gene has CDR1 MDHEN and CDR2 SYDVKM. The CDR3 consists of 14 residues. V lost 8 bases, J lost 3 bases, and 14 bases lay in between. CDR3 loop: CASGEGLYYNEQFF. Written as DNA, the CDR3 is TGTGCCAGCGGAGAGGGTCTCTACTACAATGAGCAGTTCTTC. The variable domain in full, with the rest retrieved from reference TRBV28 and TRBJ2-1, is DVKVTQSSRYLVKRTGEKVFLECVQDMDHENMFWYRQDPGLGLRLIYFSYDVKMKEKGDIPEGYSVSREKKERFSLILESASTNQTSMYLCASGEGLYYNEQFFGPGTRLTVL.

This chain joins TRBV9 and TRBJ2-1, with D possibly being TRBD1 or TRBD2 (5 bases each). The CDR3 loop spans 15 amino acids. The V and J ends lost 3 bases and 5 bases respectively, with 15 bases between them. Per the germline V gene, CDR1 is SGDLS and CDR2 is YYNGEE. CDR3 residues: CASSARTGGHNEQFF. CDR3 bases: TGTGCCAGCAGCGCCCGCACTGGGGGTCACAATGAGCAGTTCTTC.

With respect to this clone: This CDR3 is also generated by other DNA sequences in the sample. The rearrangement joins TRBV7-3 to TRBJ2-5; the D call may be TRBD1 or TRBD2 (5 bases each). Between the trimmed V and J ends, which lost 5 bases and 5 bases, there was a span of 12 bases. The CDR3 length is 13 residues. CDR1 SGHTA and CDR2 FQGTGA come from the germline V gene. The CDR3 protein is CASSPPGGETQYF. The CDR3, as DNA: TGTGCCAGCAGCCCCCCTGGGGGTGAGACCCAGTACTTC.

This chain joins TRBV4-2 and TRBJ2-7, with D uncertain. V gave up 4 bases and J gave up 6 bases, with 13 bases separating them. This CDR3 contains 13 residues. The germline gives CDR1 LGHNA, CDR2 YNFKEQ. This CDR3 is CASSRLDGPEQYF. As DNA, the CDR3 is TGTGCCAGCAGCCGCCTCGATGGGCCCGAGCAGTACTTC.

The chain recombines TRBV19 with TRBJ1-2; 8 bases fit TRBD1. V dropped 6 bases and J dropped 2; count of bases not matched to a gene: 8. The CDR3 extends over 15 amino acids. CDR1 LNHDA and CDR2 SQIVND come from the germline V gene (reference sequence). The DNA of the CDR3 is TGTGCCAGTAGCCCGGGGGACAGGACAAACTATGGCTACACCTTC. This translates into CASSPGDRTNYGYTF.

V gene TRBV14 combines with J gene TRBJ1-2; tentative D call: TRBD1 (6 bases). CDR3 size: 14 residues. Germline CDR1 reads SGHDN; CDR2 reads FVKESK. Trimming left V 1 base short and J 7 bases short, with 13 bases between. The CDR3 here is CASSQAWGLSGYTF. CDR3 DNA sequence: TGTGCCAGCAGCCAAGCTTGGGGGCTGAGTGGCTACACCTTC.

This chain connects TRBV7-2 to TRBJ2-3, with unresolved D. With 5 bases removed from V and 5 bases from J, the gap between germline ends came to 11 bases. This CDR3 spans 13 amino acids. Germline V CDR1 and CDR2: SGHTA, FQGNSA. The CDR3 spells CASSPGPIDTQYF. The CDR3 bases are TGTGCCAGCAGCCCGGGCCCAATAGATACGCAGTATTTT.

The CDR3 spells CASSVSGGETQYF. The CDR3 DNA is TGTGCCAGCAGCGTTAGCGGGGGGGAGACCCAGTACTTC. The V gene is TRBV9, the J gene TRBJ2-5, with 10 bases that match TRBD2. The J segment lost 5 bases and the V segment lost 2 bases, leaving 0 bases of the junction unmatched. The germline V gene has CDR1 SGDLS and CDR2 YYNGEE. This CDR3 is built from 13 residues.

The chain joins TRBV19 to TRBJ1-1; D is possibly TRBD1 (5 bases). Germline CDR1 is LNHDA and CDR2 is SQIVND (reference sequence). Trimming cost V 3 bases and J 1 base, with 12 bases left between them. The CDR3 spans 15 residues. CDR3 amino acids: CASSMPAGWNTEAFF. The CDR3 DNA reads TGTGCCAGTAGTATGCCGGCAGGGTGGAACACTGAAGCTTTCTTT. The full variable domain, in which reference TRBV19 and TRBJ1-1 provide the parts outside the CDR3, is DGGITQSPKYLFRKEGQNVTLSCEQNLNHDAMYWYRQDPGQGLRLIYYSQIVNDFQKGDIAEGYSVSREKKESFPLTVTSAQKNPTAFYLCASSMPAGWNTEAFFGQGTRLTVV.

This chain connects TRBV12-5 to TRBJ1-1; TRBD1 might be the D (6 bases). Germline CDR1 LGHNT, CDR2 FRNRAP. Deletions cut 0 bases from V and 10 bases from J, with 9 bases between. The CDR3 loop spans 12 amino acids. The CDR3 nucleotides are TGTGCTAGTGGTTTGGTAATAGGGGGAGCTTTCTTT. Translated: CASGLVIGGAFF. Full variable domain (outside the CDR3, taken from reference TRBV12-5 and TRBJ1-1): DARVTQTPRHKVTEMGQEVTMRCQPILGHNTVFWYRQTMMQGLELLAYFRNRAPLDDSGMPKDRFSAEMPDATLATLKIQPSEPRDSAVYFCASGLVIGGAFFGQGTRLTVV.

The V and J genes are TRBV19 and TRBJ1-4; D is unclear. The CDR3 has 15 residues. Trimming pared 4 bases from V and 5 bases from J, leaving 14 bases between. Germline lookup yields CDR1 LNHDA and CDR2 SQIVND (reference sequence). DNA for the CDR3: TGTGCCAGTAGTACGACGAGACTGCAGAATGAAAAACTGTTTTTT. The encoded protein is CASSTTRLQNEKLFF.

The sample holds one count of this clone. The rearrangement links TRBV7-9 to TRBJ1-1; D perhaps matches TRBD1 (5 bases). Germline V CDR1 and CDR2: SEHNR, FQNEAQ (reference sequence). V was cut by 1 base and J by 4 bases, with 10 bases left in between. This CDR3 is 14 amino acids long. CDR3 sequence (DNA): TGTGCCAGCAGCTTAGAGTCGGGGGGCACTGAAGCTTTCTTT. Encoded protein: CASSLESGGTEAFF.

This chain joins TRBV19 and TRBJ1-2, with 9 bases fitting TRBD1. Losses at the gene ends were 5 bases for V and 4 bases for J; bases not matched to a gene: 5. Germline V lookup: CDR1 LNHDA, CDR2 SQIVND (reference sequence). The length of the CDR3 is 14 residues. CDR3 in amino acids: CASSSGQGIYGYTF. The CDR3 nucleotides are TGTGCCAGTAGTTCGGGACAGGGAATCTATGGCTACACCTTC.

CDR3 loop: CASSEGQTQYGYTF. The CDR3 DNA is TGTGCCAGCAGTGAGGGGCAGACACAGTATGGCTACACCTTC. The J gene is TRBJ1-2, the V gene TRBV6-1, with D possibly TRBD1 on 5 matching bases. This CDR3 region has 14 residues. Germline values: CDR1 MNHNS, CDR2 SASEGT. The V and J ends lost 3 bases and 5 bases respectively, with 13 bases between them.

The chain is built from TRBV7-2 and TRBJ1-4, with 7 bases identical to TRBD1. Germline loops: CDR1 SGHTA, CDR2 FQGNSA. Trimming at V came to 6 bases and at J to 7 bases, leaving 5 bases not matched to a gene. This CDR3 spans 13 amino acids. CDR3 in amino acids: CASSPGGVEKLFF. The CDR3 bases are TGTGCCAGCAGTCCAGGGGGGGTTGAAAAACTGTTTTTT.

The V and J genes are TRBV9 and TRBJ2-6, with D hard to call. V shed 7 bases and J shed 2 bases, with 10 bases lying between them. The CDR3 is made up of 14 amino acids. Germline CDR1 SGDLS, CDR2 YYNGEE. CDR3 sequence: CASQGFTGANVLTF. The DNA for the CDR3 is TGTGCCAGCCAAGGGTTCACTGGGGCCAACGTCCTGACTTTC. Combining the CDR3 with reference TRBV9 and TRBJ2-6 gives the whole variable domain DSGVTQTPKHLITATGQRVTLRCSPRSGDLSVYWYQQSLDQGLQFLIQYYNGEERAKGNILERFSAQQFPDLHSELNLSSLELGDSALYFCASQGFTGANVLTFGAGSRLTVL.

This rearrangement joins TRBV11-2 to TRBJ2-5, with TRBD2 identical over 7 bases. CDR1 and CDR2 from the germline V gene are SGHAT and FQNNGV. This CDR3 contains 14 residues. Losses at the gene ends were 1 base for V and 7 bases for J; bases not matched to a gene: 6. The CDR3: CASSLGGGTRTQYF. CDR3 DNA: TGTGCCAGCAGCTTAGGCGGGGGAACGAGGACCCAGTACTTC.

In its sample, this clone was seen once. The chain uses TRBV5-6 and TRBJ2-5, with no clear D. V lost 3 bases, J lost 0 bases, and 6 bases lay in between. This CDR3 contains 13 residues. Germline lookup yields CDR1 SGHDT and CDR2 YYEEEE. CDR3 in DNA: TGTGCCAGCAGCTGGACCCACCAAGAGACCCAGTACTTC. It is translated as CASSWTHQETQYF.

This rearrangement joins TRBV6-2 or TRBV6-3 to TRBJ2-5; 13 nucleotides agree with TRBD2. This CDR3 spans 16 amino acids. V was clipped by 5 bases and J by 0 bases; unmatched bases: 3. Germline loops: CDR1 MNHEY, CDR2 SVGEGT. The CDR3 DNA follows: TGTGCCAGCAGTCAGGGACTAGCGGGGAACCAAGAGACCCAGTACTTC. It translates to CASSQGLAGNQETQYF.

The CDR3 bases are TGTGCTAGTGGCGGATCCACAGGGGGGAGCAATCAGCCCCAGCATTTT. This translates into CASGGSTGGSNQPQHF. The chain recombines TRBV12-5 with TRBJ1-5; 8 nucleotides align to TRBD1. The junction had 8 bases not matched to a gene; V was cut back by 6 bases and J by 1 base. The CDR3 has 16 residues. Per the germline V gene, CDR1 is LGHNT and CDR2 is FRNRAP.

The chain recombines TRBV5-6 with TRBJ1-5; D possibly corresponds to TRBD1 (5 bases). CDR1 is SGHDT and CDR2 is YYEEEE in the germline V gene. The length of the CDR3 is 15 residues. Trimming removed 2 bases from V and 3 bases from J, with 12 bases in between. The CDR3 DNA sequence: TGTGCCAGCAGCTTAAATGCAGGGCCCAATCAGCCCCAGCATTTT. Its translation is CASSLNAGPNQPQHF.

This chain uses TRBV7-2 with TRBJ2-7; D is ambiguous. Trimming cost V 1 base and J 2 bases, with 6 bases left between them. The CDR3 covers 13 residues. Germline loops: CDR1 SGHTA, CDR2 FQGNSA. DNA of the CDR3: TGTGCCAGCAGCTTAGTCCCCCCCTACGAGCAGTACTTC. It translates to CASSLVPPYEQYF.

This clone is a singleton in its sample. The chain recombines TRBV9 with TRBJ2-5; D is undetermined. Per germline, CDR1 SGDLS and CDR2 YYNGEE. V gave up 4 bases and J gave up 5 bases, with 21 bases separating them. This CDR3 spans 16 amino acids. DNA of the CDR3: TGTGCCAGCAGCCCTCCGACCGGGCCCTACGGGGAGACCCAGTACTTC. Translating gives CASSPPTGPYGETQYF.

This chain connects TRBV5-1 to TRBJ1-4, with a tentative D call TRBD1 (5 bases). Per the germline V gene, CDR1 is SGHRS and CDR2 is YFSETQ. The CDR3 consists of 13 residues. V lost 2 bases to trimming and J lost 8 bases, with 10 bases between them. This CDR3 reads CASSFNRGEKLFF. CDR3 DNA sequence: TGCGCCAGCAGCTTCAATAGGGGCGAAAAACTGTTTTTT.

The chain carries TRBV5-3 and TRBJ1-2, with D possibly being TRBD1 (6 bases). TRBV5-3 belongs to the ORF category, with a function that is uncertain. With 2 bases removed from V and 8 bases from J, the gap between germline ends came to 22 bases. CDR3 size: 16 residues. CDR3 sequence reads: CARSFGPYTGTSGYTF. In nucleotides, the CDR3 is TGTGCCAGAAGCTTTGGGCCCTATACAGGGACCAGCGGCTACACCTTC.

The chain uses TRBV13 and TRBJ2-3; D may be TRBD1 or TRBD2 (5 bases each). Trimming removed 2 bases from V and 4 bases from J, with 10 bases in between. Germline CDR1 and CDR2: PRHDT and FYEKMQ (reference sequence). The CDR3 runs to 14 residues. The CDR3 sequence is CASSLWRGADTQYF. Here the CDR3 DNA reads TGTGCCAGCAGCTTATGGCGAGGGGCAGATACGCAGTATTTT.

The V and J genes are TRBV12-3 or TRBV12-4 and TRBJ1-1, with 8 bases lining up with TRBD1. V was pared by 1 base and J by 8 bases, with 3 bases of the junction left unmatched. The CDR3 runs to 13 residues. CDR3 protein: CASSLGQGREAFF. The CDR3 DNA sequence: TGTGCCAGCAGTTTAGGACAGGGGCGCGAAGCTTTCTTT.